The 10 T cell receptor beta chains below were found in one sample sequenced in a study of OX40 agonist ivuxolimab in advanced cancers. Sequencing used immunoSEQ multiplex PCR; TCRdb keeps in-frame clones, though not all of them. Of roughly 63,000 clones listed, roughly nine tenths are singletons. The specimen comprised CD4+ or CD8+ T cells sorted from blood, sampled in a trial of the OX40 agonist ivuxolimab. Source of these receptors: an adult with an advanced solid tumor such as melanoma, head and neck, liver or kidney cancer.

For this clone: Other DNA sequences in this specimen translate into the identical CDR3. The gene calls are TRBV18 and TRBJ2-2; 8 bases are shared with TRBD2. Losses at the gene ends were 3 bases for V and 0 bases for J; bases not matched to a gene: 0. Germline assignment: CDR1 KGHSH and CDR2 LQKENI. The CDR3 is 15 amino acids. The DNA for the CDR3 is TGTGCCAGCTCACCCGGGAGGGCGAACACCGGGGAGCTGTTTTTT. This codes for CASSPGRANTGELFF.

This CDR3 reads CASSGGLAGVYEQYF. Written as DNA, the CDR3 is TGTGCCAGCAGCGGCGGACTAGCGGGAGTCTACGAGCAGTACTTC. The chain couples TRBV9 to TRBJ2-7; TRBD2 matches 13 bases. CDR1 and CDR2 (germline): SGDLS, YYNGEE. With 3 bases clipped from V and 3 bases from J, the junction kept 3 bases outside the gene matches. CDR3 length equals 15 residues.

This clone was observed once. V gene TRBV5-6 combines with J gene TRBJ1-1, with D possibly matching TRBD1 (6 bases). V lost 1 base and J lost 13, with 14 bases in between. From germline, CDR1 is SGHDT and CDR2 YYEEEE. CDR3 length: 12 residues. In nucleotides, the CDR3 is TGTGCCAGCAGCTTGCCAGGGGTACAGAGTTTCTTT. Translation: CASSLPGVQSFF.

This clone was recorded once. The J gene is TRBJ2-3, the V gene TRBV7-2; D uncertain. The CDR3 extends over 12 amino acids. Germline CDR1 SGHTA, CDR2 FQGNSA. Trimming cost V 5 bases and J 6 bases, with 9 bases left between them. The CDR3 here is CASSPPADTQYF. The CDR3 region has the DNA TGTGCCAGCAGCCCGCCGGCGGATACGCAGTATTTT. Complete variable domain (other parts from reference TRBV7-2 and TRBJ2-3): GAGVSQSPSNKVTEKGKDVELRCDPISGHTALYWYRQSLGQGLEFLIYFQGNSAPDKSGLPSDRFSAERTGGSVSTLTIQRTQQEDSAVYLCASSPPADTQYFGPGTRLTVL.

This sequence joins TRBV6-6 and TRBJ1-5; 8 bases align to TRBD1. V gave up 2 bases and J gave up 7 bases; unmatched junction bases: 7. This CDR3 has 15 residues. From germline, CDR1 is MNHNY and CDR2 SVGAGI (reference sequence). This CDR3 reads CASSYTRTGGQPQHF. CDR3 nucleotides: TGTGCCAGCAGTTACACGAGAACAGGGGGGCAGCCCCAGCATTTT.

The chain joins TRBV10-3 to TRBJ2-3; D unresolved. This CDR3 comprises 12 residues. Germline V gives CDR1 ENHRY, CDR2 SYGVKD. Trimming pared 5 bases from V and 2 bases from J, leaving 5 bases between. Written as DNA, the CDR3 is TGTGCCATCAGTACAGCCACAGATACGCAGTATTTT. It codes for CAISTATDTQYF.

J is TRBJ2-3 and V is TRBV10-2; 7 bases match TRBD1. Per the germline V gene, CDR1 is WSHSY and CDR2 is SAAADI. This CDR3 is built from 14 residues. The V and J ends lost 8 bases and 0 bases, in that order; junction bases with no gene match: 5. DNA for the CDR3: TGCGCCAGCTCAAGGGGGCCAAGCACAGATACGCAGTATTTT. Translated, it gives CASSRGPSTDTQYF.

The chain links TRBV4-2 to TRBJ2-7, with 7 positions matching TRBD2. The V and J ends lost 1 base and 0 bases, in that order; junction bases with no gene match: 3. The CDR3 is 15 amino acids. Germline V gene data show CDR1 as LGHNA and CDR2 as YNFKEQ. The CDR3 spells CASSQGEGGSYEQYF. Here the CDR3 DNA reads TGTGCCAGCAGCCAAGGGGAGGGCGGCTCCTACGAGCAGTACTTC.

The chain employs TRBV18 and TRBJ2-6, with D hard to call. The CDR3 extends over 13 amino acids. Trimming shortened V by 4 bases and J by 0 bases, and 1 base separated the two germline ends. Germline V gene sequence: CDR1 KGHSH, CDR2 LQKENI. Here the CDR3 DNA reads TGTGCCAGCTCACTCTCTGGGGCCAACGTCCTGACTTTC. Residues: CASSLSGANVLTF.

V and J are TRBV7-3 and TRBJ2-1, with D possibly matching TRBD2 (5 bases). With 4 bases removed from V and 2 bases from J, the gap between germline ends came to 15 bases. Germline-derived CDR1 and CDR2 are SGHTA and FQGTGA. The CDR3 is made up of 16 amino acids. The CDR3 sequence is CASSSEGLSPYNEQFF. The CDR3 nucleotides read TGTGCCAGCAGCTCCGAGGGCCTGTCTCCCTACAATGAGCAGTTCTTC.